This TCR beta chain emerged from a study of CD8 T cells in ankylosing spondylitis (dated by TCRdb to 2016 to 2017). Context from the whole study: The study profiled T cell receptor beta repertoires in healthy donors and ankylosing spondylitis patients to find disease-linked TCR variants. The full study cohort comprised 20 to 25 ankylosing spondylitis patients and over 95 healthy donors. Samples of peripheral blood were taken, and for ankylosing spondylitis patients, synovial fluid was collected as well.

CDR1 and CDR2 are drawn from the germline V gene (reference sequence): LNHNV, YYDKDF. Taken from cysteine to phenylalanine, the CDR3 has 16 residues. This entry keeps only the CDR3 DNA: 48 bases, framed from base 1. Relative to germline, V is 6 bases shorter and J is 0 bases shorter, with 15 bases between their ends. In regard to this clonotype: Its recognized antigen is unknown. No much larger clonotype is one base removed from it; base qualities were not supplied.

The paper's findings and limits, for the study overall: The disease-linked clones showed a CD8+ phenotype and occurred at relatively low frequencies in peripheral blood. Some motif variants had previously been reported in the synovial fluid and blood of reactive arthritis patients, which suggests shared mechanisms of disease initiation. The disease-linked clones were reported to be significantly enriched in matched synovial fluid samples from ankylosing spondylitis patients. A TCR beta motif of several highly homologous amino acid variants appeared characteristic of blood from ankylosing spondylitis patients.

Data came from an Illumina HiSeq 2500. Quantitative 5'-RACE with molecular barcodes was the method used to prepare the TCR beta libraries. On the study's bioinformatics: A new computational method based on a probabilistic model of VDJ rearrangement was used to identify disease-linked TCR variants. TCRdb cleaned the public reads at Q25 with fastp, built clones with MiXCR and kept in-frame beta chains. Rows with one shared CDR3 protein collapse into an entry with the most common genes and DNA. The V and J calls, along with clone size, are taken from TCRdb and not from the paper's own processing. The sample includes roughly 470,000 distinct CDR3 sequences, with 25% to 30% observed a single time. The ten biggest clones cover about 0.9% of the sample.

Sequencing was performed on blood, either unsorted or a sorted T cell fraction (not recorded which). The TCR originated in a male donor with ankylosing spondylitis. The rearranged chain carries TRBV15 and TRBJ1-3, with the D gene uncertain. The nucleotide sequence reads as follows: TGTGCCACCAGAACAGAGGGCGCGCACTCTGGAAACACCATATATTTT. The resulting protein is CATRTEGAHSGNTIYF.